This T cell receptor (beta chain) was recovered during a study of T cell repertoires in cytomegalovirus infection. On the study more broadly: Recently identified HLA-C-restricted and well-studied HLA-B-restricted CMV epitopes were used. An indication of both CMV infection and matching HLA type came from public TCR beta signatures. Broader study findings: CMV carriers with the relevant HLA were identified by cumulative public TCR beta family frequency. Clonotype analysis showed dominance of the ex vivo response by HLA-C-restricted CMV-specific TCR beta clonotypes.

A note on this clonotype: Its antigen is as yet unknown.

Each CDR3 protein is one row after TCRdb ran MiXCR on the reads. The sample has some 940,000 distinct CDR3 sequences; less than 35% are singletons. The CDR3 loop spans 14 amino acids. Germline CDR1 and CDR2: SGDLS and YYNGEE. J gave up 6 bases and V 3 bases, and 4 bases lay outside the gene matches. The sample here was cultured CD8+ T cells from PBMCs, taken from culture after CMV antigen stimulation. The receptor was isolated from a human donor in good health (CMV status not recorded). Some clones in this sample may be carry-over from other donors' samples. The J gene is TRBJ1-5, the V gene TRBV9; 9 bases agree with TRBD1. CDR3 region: CASSGGTGSQPQHF. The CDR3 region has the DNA TGTGCCAGCAGCGGAGGGACAGGGAGTCAGCCCCAGCATTTT.